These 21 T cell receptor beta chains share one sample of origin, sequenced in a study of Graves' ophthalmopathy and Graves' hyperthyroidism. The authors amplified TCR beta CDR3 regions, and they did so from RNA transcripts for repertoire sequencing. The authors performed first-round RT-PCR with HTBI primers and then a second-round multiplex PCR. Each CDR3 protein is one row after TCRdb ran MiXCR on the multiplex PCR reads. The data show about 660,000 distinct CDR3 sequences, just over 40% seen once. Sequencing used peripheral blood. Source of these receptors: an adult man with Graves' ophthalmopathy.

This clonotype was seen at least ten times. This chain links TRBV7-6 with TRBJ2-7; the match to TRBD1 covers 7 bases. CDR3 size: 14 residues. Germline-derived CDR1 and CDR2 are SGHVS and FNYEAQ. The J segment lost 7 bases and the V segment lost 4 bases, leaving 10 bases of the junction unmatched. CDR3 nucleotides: TGTGCCAGCAGCTCGGGACAGCTCGGCGGAGAGCAGTACTTC. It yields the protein CASSSGQLGGEQYF.

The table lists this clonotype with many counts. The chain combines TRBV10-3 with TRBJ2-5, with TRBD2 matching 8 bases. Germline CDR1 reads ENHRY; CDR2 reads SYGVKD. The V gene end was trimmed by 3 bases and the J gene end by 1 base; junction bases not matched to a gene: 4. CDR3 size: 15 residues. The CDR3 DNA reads TGTGCCATCAGTGACGGAGCGGGGGTCCAAGAGACCCAGTACTTC. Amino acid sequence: CAISDGAGVQETQYF.

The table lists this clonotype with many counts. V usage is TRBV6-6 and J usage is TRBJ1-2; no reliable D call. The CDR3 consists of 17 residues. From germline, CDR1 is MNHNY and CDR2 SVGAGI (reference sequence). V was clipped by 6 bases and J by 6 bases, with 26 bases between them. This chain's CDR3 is CASSHGAPLAGGHGYTF. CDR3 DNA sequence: TGTGCCAGCAGCCACGGCGCTCCACTGGCGGGAGGCCATGGCTACACCTTC.

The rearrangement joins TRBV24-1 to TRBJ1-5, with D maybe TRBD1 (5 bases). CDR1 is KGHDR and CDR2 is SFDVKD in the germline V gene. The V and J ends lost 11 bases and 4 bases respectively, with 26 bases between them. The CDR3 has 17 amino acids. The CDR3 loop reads CASTPRLGEGGNQPQHF. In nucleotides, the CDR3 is TGTGCCAGCACTCCGCGGTTGGGGGAGGGAGGTAATCAGCCCCAGCATTTT.

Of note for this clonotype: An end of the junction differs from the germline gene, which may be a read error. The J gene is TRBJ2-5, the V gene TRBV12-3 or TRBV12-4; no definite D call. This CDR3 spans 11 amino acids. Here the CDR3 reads CASNNQETQDF. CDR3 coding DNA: TGTGCCAGCAATAATCAAGAGACCCAGGACTTC.

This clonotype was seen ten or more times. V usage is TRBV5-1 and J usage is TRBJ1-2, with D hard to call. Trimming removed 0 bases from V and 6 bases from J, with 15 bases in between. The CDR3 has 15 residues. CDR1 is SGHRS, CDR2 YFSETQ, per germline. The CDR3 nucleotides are TGCGCCAGCAGCTTGGACGACGGACCGCGGAATGGCTACACCTTC. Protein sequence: CASSLDDGPRNGYTF.

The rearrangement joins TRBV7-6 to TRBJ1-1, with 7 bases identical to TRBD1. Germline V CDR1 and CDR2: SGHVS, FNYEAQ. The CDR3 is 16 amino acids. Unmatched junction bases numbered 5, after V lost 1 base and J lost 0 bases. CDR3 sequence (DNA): TGTGCCAGCAGCTTAGGGGTCCAGGGGGTGAACACTGAAGCTTTCTTT. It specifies CASSLGVQGVNTEAFF.

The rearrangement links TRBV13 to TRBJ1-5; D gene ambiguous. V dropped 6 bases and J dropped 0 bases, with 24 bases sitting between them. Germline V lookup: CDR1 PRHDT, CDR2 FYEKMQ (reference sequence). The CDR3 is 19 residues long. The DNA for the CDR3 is TGTGCCAGCAGTTTGTTGCCTCCCGGGGAGACCTATAGCAATCAGCCCCAGCATTTT. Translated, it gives CASSLLPPGETYSNQPQHF.

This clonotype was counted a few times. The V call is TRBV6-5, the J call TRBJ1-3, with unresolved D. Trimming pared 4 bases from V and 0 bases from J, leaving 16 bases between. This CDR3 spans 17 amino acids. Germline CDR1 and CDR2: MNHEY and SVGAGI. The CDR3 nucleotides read TGTGCCAGCAGTTGGTCGTACGACGTCCTCTCTGGAAACACCATATATTTT. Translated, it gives CASSWSYDVLSGNTIYF.

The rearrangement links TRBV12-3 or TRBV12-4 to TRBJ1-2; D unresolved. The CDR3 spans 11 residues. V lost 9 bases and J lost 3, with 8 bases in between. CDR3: CARWKYYGYTF. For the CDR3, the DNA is TGTGCCAGGTGGAAGTACTATGGCTACACCTTC.

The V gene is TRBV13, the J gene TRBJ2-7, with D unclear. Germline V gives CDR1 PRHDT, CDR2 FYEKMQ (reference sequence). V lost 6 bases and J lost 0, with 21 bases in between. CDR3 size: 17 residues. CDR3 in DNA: TGTGCCAGCAGTGATCGGCGCTCTGGCTACACCTCCTACGAGCAGTACTTC. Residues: CASSDRRSGYTSYEQYF.

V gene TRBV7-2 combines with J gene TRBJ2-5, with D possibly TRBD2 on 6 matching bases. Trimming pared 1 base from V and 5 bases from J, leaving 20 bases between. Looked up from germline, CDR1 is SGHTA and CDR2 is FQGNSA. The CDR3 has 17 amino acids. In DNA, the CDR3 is TGTGCCAGCAGCTTAGGGGCGGGGACCGCACGGGAGGAGACCCAGTACTTC. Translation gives CASSLGAGTAREETQYF.

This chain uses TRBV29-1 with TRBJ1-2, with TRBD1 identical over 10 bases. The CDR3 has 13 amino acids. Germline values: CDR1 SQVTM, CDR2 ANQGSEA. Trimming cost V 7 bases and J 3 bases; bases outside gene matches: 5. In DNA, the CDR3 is TGCAGCGGTGGGACAGGGGTAGACTATGGCTACACCTTC. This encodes CSGGTGVDYGYTF.

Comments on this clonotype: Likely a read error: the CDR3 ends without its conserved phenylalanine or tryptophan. This CDR3 is CSATGSGTQPLHL. CDR3 bases: TGCAGTGCCACGGGTAGCGGGACCCAACCCCTCCACCTT. This rearrangement joins TRBV20-1 to TRBJ1-6; the D gene is possibly TRBD1 (5 bases). Germline V gives CDR1 DFQATT, CDR2 SNEGSKA (reference sequence). CDR3 length equals 13 residues. V was cut by 6 bases and J by 12 bases, with 18 bases left in between.

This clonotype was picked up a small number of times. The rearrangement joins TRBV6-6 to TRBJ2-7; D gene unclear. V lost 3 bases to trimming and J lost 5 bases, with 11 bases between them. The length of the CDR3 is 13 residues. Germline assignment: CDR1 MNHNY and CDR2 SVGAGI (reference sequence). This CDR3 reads CASSYLSENEQYF. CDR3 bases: TGTGCCAGCAGTTATTTGAGCGAGAACGAGCAGTACTTC.

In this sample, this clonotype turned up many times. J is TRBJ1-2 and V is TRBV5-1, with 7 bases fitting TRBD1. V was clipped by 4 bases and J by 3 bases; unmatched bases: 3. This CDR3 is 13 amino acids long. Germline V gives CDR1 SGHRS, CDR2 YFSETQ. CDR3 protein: CASSVDRDYGYTF. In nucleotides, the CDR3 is TGCGCCAGCAGCGTTGACAGGGACTATGGCTACACCTTC. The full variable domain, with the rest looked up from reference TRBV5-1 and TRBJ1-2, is KAGVTQTPRYLIKTRGQQVTLSCSPISGHRSVSWYQQTPGQGLQFLFEYFSETQRNKGNFPGRFSGRQFSNSRSEMNVSTLELGDSALYLCASSVDRDYGYTFGSGTRLTVV.

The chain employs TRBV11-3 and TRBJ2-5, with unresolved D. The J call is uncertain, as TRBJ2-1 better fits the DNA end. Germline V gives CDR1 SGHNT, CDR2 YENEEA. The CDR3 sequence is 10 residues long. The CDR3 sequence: CASSRRGQFF. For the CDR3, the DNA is TGTGCCAGCAGCCGGCGAGGGCAGTTCTTC.

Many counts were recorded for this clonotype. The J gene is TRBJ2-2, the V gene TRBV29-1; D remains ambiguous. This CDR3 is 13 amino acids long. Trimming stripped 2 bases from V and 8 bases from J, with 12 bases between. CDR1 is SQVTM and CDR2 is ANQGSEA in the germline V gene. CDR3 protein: CSVERRARGELFF. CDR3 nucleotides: TGCAGCGTTGAACGCCGCGCCCGGGGGGAGCTGTTTTTT.

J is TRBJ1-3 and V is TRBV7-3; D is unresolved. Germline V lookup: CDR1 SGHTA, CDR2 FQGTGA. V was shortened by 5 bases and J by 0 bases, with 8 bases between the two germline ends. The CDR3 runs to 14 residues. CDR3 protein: CASSRRSSGNTIYF. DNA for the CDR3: TGTGCCAGCAGCCGCAGGAGCTCTGGAAACACCATATATTTT.

The CDR3 region has the DNA TGCAGCGGAGCGCAGGGGATGAACACTGAAGCTTTCTTT. Protein sequence: CSGAQGMNTEAFF. The gene calls are TRBV29-1 and TRBJ1-1; tentatively, D is TRBD1 (6 bases). In germline, CDR1 is SQVTM, CDR2 ANQGSEA. V was shortened by 7 bases and J by 0 bases, with 12 bases between the two germline ends. This CDR3 has 13 residues.

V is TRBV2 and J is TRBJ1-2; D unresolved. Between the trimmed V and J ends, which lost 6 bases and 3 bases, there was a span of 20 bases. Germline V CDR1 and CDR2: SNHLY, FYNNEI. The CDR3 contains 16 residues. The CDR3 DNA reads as TGTGCCAGCAGCCGGACGGAGGCCGGAATTTACTATGGCTACACCTTC. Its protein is CASSRTEAGIYYGYTF.